This TCR beta chain was sequenced in a study of cytomegalovirus exposure and HLA in healthy donors (dated 2017 in TCRdb). The study in broad terms: An earlier analysis of fewer than 750 of the donors reported 276 Gb of sequence data and some 110 million unique TCR beta sequences obtained from about 170 million T cells. The later analysis used no new phenotypic data to find candidate immune exposures, relying instead on TCR beta sequences and their occurrence across donors. Four to six DR-DQ haplotypes were handled as single units for association and clustering, since linkage in the cohort was strong. The aim of the study was to test whether cataloging public T cell receptors could identify signatures of past pathogen exposure. Donor age, sex, ethnicity and CMV serostatus were collected together with the repertoire data. A later genetic analysis used genome-wide SNP genotypes for about three fifths of the 666 donors, treating that subset as a discovery cohort. HLA typing covered class I and class II loci at four-digit resolution. The number of typed donors differed by locus: 629-630 for A, B, C, DRB1 and DQB1; some 500 for DQA1; about 600 for DPA1; and 400 to 480 for DPB1. The genetic ancestry cluster associated with self-reported Caucasian donors included around 76% of the 398 genotyped donors. In a later analysis, previously published TCR beta repertoires from 500 to 750 donors were re-analyzed and high-resolution HLA genotyping was added so that TCR occurrence patterns could be studied. Among about 360 genotyped donors of the cohort, an average of approximately 240,000 unique TCR beta nucleotide sequences were sequenced per donor, about a sixth of them non-productive. All discovery cohort repertoires had been generated on a single sequencing platform. The study used immunosequencing to profile the T cell repertoires of approximately 690 subjects and linked those repertoires to cytomegalovirus serostatus. An earlier analysis of about 600 of the donors used high-throughput TCR beta sequencing to judge whether each TCR beta V gene segment behaved as functional or pseudogenic. The study combined high-throughput TCR immunosequencing, statistical association of individual TCRs with disease status, and machine learning to predict cytomegalovirus infection status. An early release covering roughly 580 HLA-typed donors comprised around 300 gigabases of sequencing data and around 85 million unique TCR sequences. A separate validation cohort of approximately 130 different subjects was used in addition to the approximately 700-subject first cohort.

The cohort consisted of 650 to 850 healthy bone marrow donors. Cohort members were all nominally healthy when sampled, although unrecorded immune exposures were likely present. The donor tested CMV seronegative and was one of the 352 seronegative cohort members. Every donor gave a peripheral blood sample, and the peripheral blood mononuclear cells from that sample were used for TCR beta sequencing. The Qiagen DNeasy Blood Extraction Kit was used to extract genomic DNA from the blood cell samples. Worth noting for this clone: It has no known antigen specificity. Within one base of it there is no much larger clone, and no base qualities were kept.

The library was obtained by the immunoSEQ multiplex PCR assay. The multiplex PCR relied on a mix of 60 forward primers for TCR Vbeta segments and 13 reverse primers for TCR Jbeta segments. The CDR3 region of rearranged TCR beta genes was amplified from genomic DNA with a multiplex PCR assay. Amplified TCR beta libraries were sequenced as 87-base-pair reads on the Illumina HiSeq System. As for the original processing: A later analysis tallied roughly 76 million unique TCR beta chains across the 550 to 850 repertoires, and about 10 million of those chains were shared by two or more donors. To remove PCR and sequencing errors, raw reads were error-corrected and collapsed into unique sequences using a nearest-neighbor algorithm that merged closely related sequences. CDR3 sequences were aligned to IMGT reference sequences to assign V, D and J gene segments. Each retained sequence needed at least a six-nucleotide match to both a V gene segment and a J gene segment. A rearrangement was called productive if the CDR3 had no stop codons and remained in frame with V and J, and every other rearrangement was called non-productive. CDR3 was defined by IMGT convention, running from the second conserved V-encoded cysteine to the conserved J-encoded phenylalanine. In an earlier analysis of roughly 580 of the donors, sequences lacking an unambiguous match to a single V gene segment were excluded. In an earlier analysis of around 600 of the donors, V segments were called functional above 56.7% productive rearrangements and were called segregating when the between-donor standard deviation exceeded 5%. To diagnose cytomegalovirus status from the catalog of TCR beta chain sequences, a statistical classification framework was built. A later analysis assigned V and J genes by comparing TCR nucleotide sequences with IMGT/GENE-DB human TR gene sequences. In a later analysis, CDR3 sequences and most-parsimonious VDJ recombination scenarios were assigned using the TCRdist pipeline. In a later analysis, each TCR beta chain was defined by its CDR3 amino acid sequence together with its V-gene family, and reads without a unique V-gene family were excluded. As a way to deal with suspected cross-contamination and a sequencing artifact, a later analysis dropped under 600 nucleotide sequences that were highly shared and had low generation probability. In a later analysis, a clonal expansion index was calculated for each public chain from normalized within-repertoire ranks of inferred template counts. In a later analysis, generation probabilities were computed using a VDJ recombination model fitted to out-of-frame rearrangements, and the results were checked against IGoR. In a later analysis, hypergeometric tests were used to score TCR-TCR, TCR-HLA and TCR-CMV co-occurrence, with a repertoire-size bias correction applied to TCR pairs. To estimate false discovery rates, a later analysis permuted the HLA or CMV assignments 20 times. In a later analysis, co-occurring TCRs were grouped with DBSCAN, and TCRdist sequence similarity was added when clustering was performed within HLA-allele-positive subsets. Repertoires with fewer than 30,000 or more than 120,000 public chains, plus five repertoires with anomalous nucleotide sharing, were excluded from co-occurrence clustering. TCRdb provides this immuneACCESS table in a form limited to in-frame rearrangements. Some clones are lacking; in checked studies, under half of them reflect an unresolved V gene, and why the rest are absent is not known. Clone size and V and J calls were adopted from that table, with D and trimming inferred from the DNA. This sample lists 150,000 to 200,000 clones; around 78% were detected once. 1% of the sample is in the top ten clones.

What the work shows at the level of the full study, not this receptor alone: Most CMV-associated TCR beta chains appeared to be HLA-restricted in a later analysis, and the HLA associations seemed to be driven largely by CMV exposure. A cluster of highly shared sequence variants was judged likely to represent a technical artifact of the sequencing pipeline. Sequencing depth was assumed to be roughly uniform across donors in the presence/absence analyses, though that assumption may not hold. The only immune exposure information available for the cohort was CMV serostatus. Specific HLA alleles were associated with more than 15,000 TCR beta sequences at a false discovery rate of 0.05 in a later analysis. When HLA alleles, especially DR and DQ, strongly co-occurred, attributing TCR associations to individual alleles was difficult. The classifier was reported to diagnose cytomegalovirus status with high specificity and sensitivity in both the original cohort and the validation cohort. In a later genetic analysis, a missense DCLRE1C variant was associated with V-gene and J-gene trimming of TCR beta chains, and the association was replicated in an independent cohort. Because counts were too low, 15 to 20 rarely observed V segments, including chromosome 9 orphons, were excluded from the earlier analysis of under 650 of the donors. The cohort was sequenced for TCR beta chains only, and without alpha or paired-chain data the features that could be detected were limited. A further reported finding was that TCR beta sequences accurately predicted the HLA-A and HLA-B alleles for most subjects in the first cohort. It was suggested by the authors that the approach could potentially be generalized to other disease states and immunological phenotypes. Linkage disequilibrium might explain the correlated functional status among segregating V segments, but an unknown experimental factor could not be ruled out. The study gave a list of more than 150 TCR beta chains associated with cytomegalovirus. A few of the identified cytomegalovirus-associated TCR beta chains were confirmed in vitro to be specific for cytomegalovirus antigens. In a later analysis, HLA-associated TCR beta chains showed more clonal expansion and lower generation probabilities than non-associated chains that were equally common. In a later analysis, TCR association rates were found to vary across HLA loci, with the most associated TCRs seen for DRB1 alleles and the fewest for HLA-C alleles. Most TCR sequences were seen in very few donors, while some public TCRs were found in many individuals. According to a later analysis, parvovirus B19, influenza, CMV and Epstein-Barr virus appeared linked to several top co-occurrence clusters. In an earlier analysis of fewer than 700 of the donors, most TCR beta V segments appeared in productive rearrangements about 87% or about 30% of the time, broadly matching IMGT annotations. Compared with the 666-donor mean, donors in an Asian-associated ancestry cluster had fewer N-insertions in productive TCRs, according to a later genetic analysis. HLA typing was unavailable for some donors at each locus, so association tests used only the typed subset.

Sequenced input: PBMCs. The TCR sequence derives from a woman between 40 and 50 years old in good health and CMV-seronegative.

The nucleotide sequence reads TGTGCCAGCAGTTTACTGGGACAAGGGCGGCACAATGAGCAGTTCTTC. It translates as CASSLLGQGRHNEQFF. The rearrangement joined TRBV6-5 to TRBJ2-1, and TRBD1 may be the D gene, going by 6 matching bases. V and J are truncated by 4 bases and 5 bases respectively, leaving an intervening sequence of 18 bases. Counted from cysteine to phenylalanine, this CDR3 has 16 amino acids. Here the CDR3 DNA is all that survives: 48 bases in frame from base 1. According to the germline V gene, CDR1 reads MNHEY and CDR2 reads SVGAGI.